The T cell receptor beta chain described here comes from a study of T cells in Graves' hyperthyroidism and ophthalmopathy. Findings of the study overall: Most clonotypes that expanded in the thyroid above 0.001 also showed up in blood.

The CDR3 regions of TCR beta were amplified from RNA transcripts. The TCR CDR3 first-round RT-PCR relied on the HTBI primer set. MiXCR was run by TCRdb on the multiplex PCR reads, yielding one entry per CDR3 protein. The profile shows around 600,000 distinct CDR3 sequences, over 12% of them singletons. PBMCs were collected from an approximately 10 ml volume of fresh peripheral blood. About this clonotype: Its specificity is unknown.

Germline V gives CDR1 MNHEY, CDR2 SMNVEV (reference sequence). Trimming stripped 4 bases from V and 4 bases from J, with 13 bases between. This CDR3 is 14 amino acids long. The material sequenced was blood. The J gene is TRBJ2-5, the V gene TRBV27, with unresolved D. This receptor was obtained from a young woman with Graves' ophthalmopathy. This CDR3 is CASSSGPLGETQYF. For the CDR3, the DNA is TGTGCCAGCAGTTCCGGGCCCCTGGGAGAGACCCAGTACTTC.